The sequence of this TCR beta chain was determined in a study of blood T cell repertoires in COVID-19 (dated by TCRdb to about 2020). About the study as a whole: Collaborator samples came from the United States, Italy and Spain and covered acute and convalescent phases of COVID-19. The material from the prospective study consisted of cDNA or gDNA derived from T cells, B-cell-depleted T cells, or PBMCs. Deeply sampled blood TCRbeta repertoires from subjects exposed to, actively infected with, or recovered from COVID-19 were included in the dataset. The repertoires were made available in a free public database intended to serve as a resource for research on the immune response to SARS-CoV-2. Samples came from the ongoing ImmuneRACE study (first 160 participants) plus 1,254 subjects from 6 global collaborators. Nearly every sample came with metadata listing a de-identified subject ID, COVID-19 status, age in years and sex. Where available, HLA class I and class II types were taken from metadata supplied by the sample provider and were not determined by assay-based typing.

Collaborating institutions collected whole blood in K2EDTA tubes following their own protocols. For TCRbeta analysis, collaborators shipped samples as frozen whole blood, isolated PBMCs, or DNA extracted from either of those sample types. Broader findings and caveats from the paper: The quantity of clinical and demographic metadata differed by source and by participant and was supplied without curation.

Comments on this clone: The clone's antigen remains unknown. Base qualities are not recorded, but no much larger clone differs from it by a single base.

TCRbeta CDR3 regions were amplified from genomic DNA using the immunoSEQ Assay, a bias-controlled multiplex PCR. Per the source publication's procedure: The number of nucleated cells in each sample was estimated from the amplification of reference gene primers within the assay. Sequence reads were collapsed and filtered to measure the absolute abundance of every unique TCRbeta CDR3 rearrangement. For each sample, productive Simpson clonality was calculated as the square root of Simpson's diversity index over productive rearrangements. TCRdb stores this immuneACCESS table with in-frame sequences only. Part of the clones is absent; in the studies checked, under half of the shortfall reflects unresolved V genes, and no reason is known for the rest. V and J calls and clone size follow that table, whereas D and trimming were derived from the DNA. This sample lists a few hundred thousand clones; over 75% were detected once. Clones ranked in the top ten supply approximately 4% of the sample.

The CDR3 runs 13 residues from the cysteine to the phenylalanine. Left in the record is the CDR3 DNA by itself, 39 bases read in frame from the first base. From the germline V gene, CDR1 is SGDLS and CDR2 is YYNGEE. The junction carries 9 bases between V and J, which are trimmed by 0 bases and 5 bases respectively. This TCR was sampled from a woman aged 50 to 60 with active or convalescent COVID-19. Specimen: peripheral blood. The chain uses TRBV9 and TRBJ2-7; the best D guess is TRBD2, with 6 bases matching. The CDR3 region: CASSVVAGNEQYF. The DNA is as follows: TGTGCCAGCAGCGTAGTCGCGGGAAACGAGCAGTACTTC.